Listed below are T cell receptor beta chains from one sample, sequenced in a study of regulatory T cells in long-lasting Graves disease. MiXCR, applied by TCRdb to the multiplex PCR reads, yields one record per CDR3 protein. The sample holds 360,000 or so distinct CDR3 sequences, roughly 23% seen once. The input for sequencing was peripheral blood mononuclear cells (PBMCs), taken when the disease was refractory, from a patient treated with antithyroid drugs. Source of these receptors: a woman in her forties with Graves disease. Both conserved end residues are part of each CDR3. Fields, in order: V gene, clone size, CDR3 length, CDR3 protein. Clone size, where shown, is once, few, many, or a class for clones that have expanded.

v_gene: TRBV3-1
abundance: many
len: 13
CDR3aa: CASTTTGSGELFF

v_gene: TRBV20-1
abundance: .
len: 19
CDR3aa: CSASTGLLREGIAKNIQYF

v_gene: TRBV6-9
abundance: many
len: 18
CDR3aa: CASSFSTSGRKNTGELFF

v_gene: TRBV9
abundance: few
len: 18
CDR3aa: CASSVGGGHPANTGELFF

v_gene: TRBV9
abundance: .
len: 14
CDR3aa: CASSESRGTGELLF

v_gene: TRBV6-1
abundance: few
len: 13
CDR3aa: CASSQVDTGELFF

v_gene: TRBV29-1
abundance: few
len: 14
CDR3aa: CSVAFGTEMYGYTF

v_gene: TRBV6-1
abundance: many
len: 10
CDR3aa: CASGSYGYTF

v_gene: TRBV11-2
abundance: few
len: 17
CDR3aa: CASSLDPSGPRTDTQYF

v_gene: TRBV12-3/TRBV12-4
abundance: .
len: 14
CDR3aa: CASSLTSETDTQYF

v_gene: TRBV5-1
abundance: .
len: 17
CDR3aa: CASRPYPGQTFTGELFF

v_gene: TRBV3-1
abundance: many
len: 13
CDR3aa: CASSMYTGYGYTF